These 10 T cell receptor beta chains originate from one sample sequenced in a study of CD4 T cells in relation to SARS-CoV-2 and coronaviruses. These receptors have no known antigen. The unexposed donors gave CD4+ T cells in about 2011-2019, prior to COVID-19. CD4+ T cells were isolated from the cells after more than 8 days of culture. The data were produced by immunoSEQ multiplex PCR, yet TCRdb's version contains in-frame clones alone and is incomplete. The sample records roughly 25,000 clones, around 79% being singletons. Sequences were obtained from CD4+ T cells from PBMCs, cultured in vitro. All receptors come from a human donor in good health.

This chain links TRBV19 with TRBJ1-1, with D possibly matching TRBD1 (5 bases). The CDR3 contains 12 residues. CDR1 is LNHDA and CDR2 is SQIVND in the germline V gene (reference sequence). The V end lost 8 bases, the J end lost 6 bases, and 13 bases lay between the germline ends. CDR3: CASGSGSAEAFF. CDR3 sequence (DNA): TGTGCCAGTGGGTCAGGGAGCGCTGAAGCTTTCTTT.

Notes on this clone: Mismatch with germline at one junction end may stem from a read error. This chain connects TRBV6-5 to TRBJ1-2; a weak D match, TRBD1 (5 bases). Germline V gene sequence: CDR1 MNHEY, CDR2 SVGAGI. The CDR3 runs to 13 residues. This CDR3 reads CASSDSSTGGYTF. CDR3 sequence (DNA): TGTGCCAGCAGTGACTCGTCCACAGGAGGCTACACCTTC.

The V call is TRBV7-2, the J call TRBJ2-3; D is ambiguous. V lost 4 bases to trimming and J lost 3 bases, with 8 bases between them. This CDR3 has 13 residues. In germline, CDR1 is SGHTA, CDR2 FQGNSA. Here the CDR3 reads CASSSAWTDTQYF. In DNA form, the CDR3 reads TGTGCCAGCAGCTCAGCATGGACAGATACGCAGTATTTT.

V gene TRBV18 combines with J gene TRBJ1-1; the D gene is possibly TRBD1 (5 bases). Trimming removed 3 bases from V and 10 bases from J, with 15 bases in between. Germline V gene sequence: CDR1 KGHSH, CDR2 LQKENI. This CDR3 spans 13 amino acids. The CDR3 DNA reads as TGTGCCAGCTCACCCACTCGGGACGTAAGAGCTTTCTTT. This gives the protein CASSPTRDVRAFF.

J is TRBJ2-1 and V is TRBV7-3, with 7 bases fitting TRBD2. Unmatched junction bases numbered 6, after V lost 1 base and J lost 6 bases. The length of the CDR3 is 15 residues. Germline V gene lookup returns CDR1 SGHTA and CDR2 FQGTGA. In DNA form, the CDR3 reads TGTGCCAGCAGCTTAAGTGGCGGGAGTGGCAATGAGCAGTTCTTC. It codes for CASSLSGGSGNEQFF. The variable domain in full, with the rest retrieved from reference TRBV7-3 and TRBJ2-1, is GAGVSQTPSNKVTEKGKYVELRCDPISGHTALYWYRQSLGQGPEFLIYFQGTGAADDSGLPNDRFFAVRPEGSVSTLKIQRTERGDSAVYLCASSLSGGSGNEQFFGPGTRLTVL.

V and J are TRBV6-1 and TRBJ2-1; no clear D gene. CDR1 MNHNS and CDR2 SASEGT come from the germline V gene. The CDR3 has 16 amino acids. V was trimmed by 2 bases and J by 0 bases, leaving 11 bases between them. The CDR3 loop reads CASSEFGSSSYNEQFF. The CDR3 nucleotides are TGTGCCAGCAGTGAATTCGGCTCAAGCTCCTACAATGAGCAGTTCTTC.

This clone was detected only once. The chain has TRBV18 and TRBJ2-1, with D perhaps matching TRBD1 or TRBD2 (7 bases each). The CDR3 runs 15 residues. The germline V and J ends were trimmed by 3 bases and 4 bases, with 13 bases remaining between them. CDR1 is KGHSH, CDR2 LQKENI, per germline. DNA of the CDR3: TGTGCCAGCTCACCGGGGGGGGGACAGTACAATGAGCAGTTCTTC. As protein: CASSPGGGQYNEQFF.

The J gene is TRBJ1-4, the V gene TRBV10-3, with a tentative D call TRBD1 (6 bases). The CDR3 runs 13 residues. The germline V gene has CDR1 ENHRY and CDR2 SYGVKD. V lost 10 bases to trimming and J lost 7 bases, with 16 bases between them. The CDR3 region has the DNA TGTGCCAGTGCGCGGGGGCAGGGTGAAAAACTGTTTTTT. Amino acid sequence: CASARGQGEKLFF.

Concerning this clone itself: This same CDR3 is encoded by further DNA sequences in the sample. This chain connects TRBV10-1 to TRBJ2-1; 8 positions agree with TRBD2. V lost 2 bases and J lost 7; bases outside the gene matches: 4. The CDR3 has 14 residues. Germline CDR1 and CDR2: WNHNN and SYGVQD (reference sequence). The CDR3 sequence: CASSEGLANNEQFF. CDR3 DNA sequence: TGCGCCAGCAGTGAGGGACTAGCTAATAATGAGCAGTTCTTC.

This clone was counted a single time. The chain is built from TRBV18 and TRBJ1-1, with a possible D match to TRBD1 (6 bases). Germline lookup yields CDR1 KGHSH and CDR2 LQKENI. The length of the CDR3 is 12 residues. The CDR3 is CATRGMRTEAFF. The CDR3 DNA follows: TGTGCAACGAGGGGGATGAGGACTGAAGCTTTCTTT.